These 11 T cell receptor beta chains share one sample of origin, sequenced in a study of CD8+ T cells in alopecia areata. Following RNA extraction, reverse transcription yielded cDNA that acted as the sequencing template. The protocol was immunoSEQ multiplex PCR, while the TCRdb copy is restricted to in-frame clones and leaves out a portion. Reported are more than 250,000 clones, none seen only once; the ten largest carry 0.9% to 1.5%. Markers including CD4, CD8alpha, NKG2D and NKG2ACE guided sorting of pooled cutaneous lymph node cells. Sequencing used CD4+ T cells sorted from a lymph node. These receptors were taken from a C3H/HeJ mouse with alopecia areata. For this strain, the MHC haplotype corresponds to H2-k.

This clone came up a few times. Gene names denote mouse genes. The CDR3 end lies 4 residues beyond the end of the read and is filled in from the germline J gene. Other nucleotide sequences in the sample specify the same CDR3. The chain combines TRBV13-2 with TRBJ2-1; 7 bases are a match to TRBD1. V trimming: 5 bases; J trimming: 3 bases; junction bases outside the gene matches: 2. The length of the CDR3 is 13 residues. Looked up from germline, CDR1 is NNHNN and CDR2 is SYGAGS (reference sequence). The DNA read from the CDR3 is TGTGCCAGCGGAGCAGGGGGCTATGCT. Translated: CASGAGGYA. The whole CDR3 protein is CASGAGGYAEQFF.

This clone occurred a few times. Gene labels here are mouse ones. The read halts 4 residues ahead of the CDR3 end, with the missing end drawn from the germline J gene. The chain employs TRBV13-1 and TRBJ1-1; the D is unclear. CDR1 and CDR2 (germline): NSHNY, SYGAGN. V was pared by 0 bases and J by 4 bases, with 10 bases between. The CDR3 sequence is 14 residues long. CDR3 DNA (partial): TGTGCCAGCAGTGATGTGGGGTCGGTCACA. Encoded protein: CASSDVGSVT. The entire CDR3 reads CASSDVGSVTEVFF.

This clone was seen a few times. These gene names are mouse names. The CDR3 end falls 4 residues outside the read, so it is completed with the germline J gene. The genes are TRBV29 and TRBJ2-5; D is perhaps TRBD1 (7 bases). The length of the CDR3 is 15 residues. CDR1 is MSHET, CDR2 SYDVDS, per germline. CDR3 DNA (partial): TGTGCTAGCAGTTTATCAGGGGGCGATGGAGAC. It is translated as CASSLSGGDGD. The CDR3 as a whole reads CASSLSGGDGDTQYF.

This clone was observed a few times. Gene names follow the mouse nomenclature. The CDR3 extends 4 residues past the end of the read, so its final part is completed from the germline J gene. This chain uses TRBV5 with TRBJ2-7, with no clear D. This CDR3 contains 14 residues. Germline loops: CDR1 LGHNA, CDR2 YNLKQL (reference sequence). Trimming shortened V by 4 bases and J by 3 bases, and 13 bases separated the two germline ends. This CDR3 is CASSPRQPNYEQYF. The sequenced part of the CDR3 DNA is TGTGCCAGCAGCCCCCGCCAGCCCAACTAT.

This clone has only a few counts. Mouse gene names apply. The read ends 4 residues shy of where the CDR3 ends; the end is completed using the germline J gene. In the same sample, other DNA sequences code for this CDR3. The chain recombines TRBV19 with TRBJ2-1, with TRBD2 as a possible D gene (6 bases). Germline CDR1 is FNHDT and CDR2 is SITEND (reference sequence). The CDR3 is 13 residues long. CDR3 bases read: TGTGCCAGCAGTACGGGGGGTAGGGCT. Translated: CASSTGGRA. In full, the CDR3 reads CASSTGGRAEQFF. Drawing the rest from reference TRBV19 and TRBJ2-1, the complete variable domain is GGIITQTPKFLIGQEGQKLTLKCQQNFNHDTMYWYRQDSGKGLRLIYYSITENDLQKGDLSEGYDASREKKSSFSLTVTSAQKNEMAVFLCASSTGGRAEQFFGPGTRLTVL.

The sample holds a few counts of this clone. Gene and germline names: mouse. The sample holds other DNA sequences that translate to the same CDR3. The covered CDR3 bases are TGTGCCTGGAGTCTGGGAAGGGACACA. This gives the protein CAWSLGRDT. The full CDR3 reads CAWSLGRDTEVFF. The chain couples TRBV31 to TRBJ1-1, with unresolved D. The read ends 4 residues early relative to the CDR3; the germline J gene fills the gap. CDR1 GKSSPN and CDR2 SITVG come from the germline V gene. This CDR3 contains 13 residues. Trimming stripped 0 bases from V and 3 bases from J, with 8 bases between.

In regard to this clone: Gene names denote mouse genes. The CDR3 goes on 4 residues after the read ends, and that part is filled in from the germline J gene. This chain uses TRBV13-3 with TRBJ2-5; 8 bases are shared with TRBD2. The CDR3 has 15 residues. The V and J ends lost 1 base and 0 bases, in that order; junction bases with no gene match: 1. Germline loops: CDR1 NNHDY, CDR2 SYVADS. CDR3 loop: CASSDPGGNQDTQYF. The sequenced part of the CDR3 DNA is TGTGCCAGCAGTGATCCTGGGGGGAACCAAGAC.

This clone was seen only a few times. Mouse names are used for the genes. The read ends 4 residues early relative to the CDR3; the germline J gene fills the gap. The V and J genes are TRBV13-2 and TRBJ2-7; 7 positions agree with TRBD1. CDR1 and CDR2 from the germline V gene are NNHNN and SYGAGS (reference sequence). The CDR3 sequence is 13 residues long. CDR3 in amino acids: CASSRDRLYEQYF. CDR3 DNA (partial): TGTGCCAGCTCCCGGGACAGACTATAT.

Concerning this clone: Germline and genes here are mouse. From the germline J gene comes the end of the CDR3, since the read stops 3 residues before it. This chain joins TRBV14 and TRBJ1-6; 7 positions agree with TRBD1. TRBJ1-6 is classed as an ORF, of uncertain function. The V gene end was trimmed by 5 bases and the J gene end by 5 bases; junction bases not matched to a gene: 4. Germline V gene sequence: CDR1 SGHDT, CDR2 FRDEAV. The CDR3 has 14 residues. CDR3 DNA (partial): TGTGCCAGCAGACTCGGGACAGATAATTCGCCC. It yields the protein CASRLGTDNSP. The entire CDR3 protein is CASRLGTDNSPLYF.

This clone was counted a few times. Germline and genes: mouse. The missing CDR3 end, 4 residues past where the read stops, is filled in from the germline J gene. The V gene is TRBV31, the J gene TRBJ2-5, with D possibly being TRBD1 (5 bases). Trimming stripped 2 bases from V and 1 base from J, with 10 bases between. Germline V CDR1 and CDR2: GKSSPN, SITVG. The CDR3 has 14 amino acids. The CDR3 sequence: CAWSFDSYQDTQYF. Partial CDR3 DNA: TGTGCCTGGAGTTTCGACAGCTACCAAGAC.

This clone showed up just a few times. Genes and germline are mouse. Read sequence stops 4 residues before the CDR3 end, and the germline J gene provides the missing end. V usage is TRBV31 and J usage is TRBJ2-2; 7 nucleotides line up with TRBD2. Trimming took 0 bases from V and 5 from J; bases not matched to a gene: 9. CDR1 is GKSSPN and CDR2 is SITVG in the germline V gene. The CDR3 length is 16 residues. Incomplete CDR3 DNA: TGTGCCTGGAGTCTAGGCGGGGGGGACGGGACCGGG. As protein: CAWSLGGGDGTG. The full CDR3 reads CAWSLGGGDGTGQLYF.